This T cell receptor beta chain originates from a study of HIV-infected children after antiretroviral therapy interruption. General observations from the study: Naive CD4+ CDR3 sharing between time points fell after interruption began. Naive CD4+ Gini coefficient rose by interruption end, suggesting clonal expansion.

This clonotype was detected many times. Its antigen is unidentified. Regarding treatment: PENTA 11 planned treatment interruption arm or continuous ART arm. At least 5 million viable PBMCs were required per cryopreserved sample. From thawed PBMCs, naive CD4+ CD45RA+ CD45RO- T cells were sorted. Unique molecular identifiers were included in an RNA-based 3' RACE TCR library. TCRdb ran MiXCR on the 3' RACE reads and lists one entry per CDR3 protein. The sample lists about 83,000 distinct CDR3 sequences, about 7% occurring once. This CDR3 contains 14 residues. V lost 3 bases and J lost 5, with 11 bases in between. The germline V gene has CDR1 ENHRY and CDR2 SYGVKD.

This receptor was obtained from a pool of human donors with HIV. The chain links TRBV10-3 to TRBJ2-1; D perhaps matches TRBD2 (7 bases). Source: CD45RA+ CD4+ T cells from PBMCs, pooled from several time points, taken from a donor given antiretroviral therapy, either interrupted or continuous. Subset reported: naive CD4+ CD45RA+ CD45RO- T cells. CDR3 DNA: TGTGCCATCAGTGATAAGGGGGGGGACAATGAGCAGTTCTTC. Its protein is CAISDKGGDNEQFF.